The 8 T cell receptor beta chains presented below share a single source sample, sequenced in a study of graft-versus-host responses after intestinal transplantation. These receptors' targets are unknown. The repertoire was sequenced with immunoSEQ multiplex PCR; TCRdb's copy has only in-frame clones and lacks some. The table lists 75,000 to 100,000 clones, around 83% of them singletons, with roughly a sixth in the top ten. Sequences were derived from unstimulated CD8+ T cells sorted from spleen or lymph node cells, sampled before intestinal transplant. These receptors came from a human donor who received an intestinal transplant.

The J gene is TRBJ1-1, the V gene TRBV5-4; 9 positions agree with TRBD1. CDR1 and CDR2 from the germline V gene are SGHNT and YYREEE (reference sequence). V lost 6 bases and J lost 1; bases outside the gene matches: 10. The CDR3 is 16 residues long. CDR3 DNA sequence: TGTGCCAGCAACCTTCCTCCGGGACAGGGGAACACTGAAGCTTTCTTT. Residues: CASNLPPGQGNTEAFF.

Comment on this clone: The sample holds other DNA sequences that translate to the same CDR3. This rearrangement joins TRBV28 to TRBJ2-7; possibly TRBD2 for D (5 bases). The CDR3 has 13 amino acids. Germline V gene data show CDR1 as MDHEN and CDR2 as SYDVKM. The germline V and J ends were trimmed by 5 bases and 0 bases, with 8 bases remaining between them. The CDR3 sequence: CASSRGLSYEQYF. Written as DNA, the CDR3 is TGTGCCAGCAGTCGGGGTCTCTCCTACGAGCAGTACTTC.

The rearrangement uses TRBV6-1 and TRBJ1-5; D is undetermined. V dropped 2 bases and J dropped 3 bases, with 17 bases sitting between them. CDR1 MNHNS and CDR2 SASEGT come from the germline V gene. This CDR3 comprises 17 residues. This CDR3 is CASSEKQLSLFNQPQHF. As DNA, the CDR3 is TGTGCCAGCAGTGAAAAACAACTGTCGTTGTTCAATCAGCCCCAGCATTTT.

The chain carries TRBV18 and TRBJ2-1; D uncertain. V was pared by 5 bases and J by 8 bases, with 10 bases between. CDR1 is KGHSH, CDR2 LQKENI, per germline. The CDR3 is made up of 12 amino acids. This chain's CDR3 is CASSTALDEQFF. The CDR3 DNA follows: TGTGCCAGCTCAACCGCCTTAGATGAGCAGTTCTTC.

The V and J genes are TRBV11-1 and TRBJ2-7; D possibly uses TRBD1 or TRBD2 (5 bases each). In germline, CDR1 is SGHAT, CDR2 FQDESV (reference sequence). CDR3 size: 14 residues. The ends were cut back, 3 bases at V and 0 bases at J, with 9 bases in the middle. The CDR3 loop is CASSFAGSSYEQYF. CDR3 DNA: TGTGCCAGCAGCTTTGCAGGGAGCTCCTACGAGCAGTACTTC.

This chain links TRBV5-1 with TRBJ2-1; 8 bases agree with TRBD1. Germline CDR1 reads SGHRS; CDR2 reads YFSETQ. V shed 1 base and J 3 bases; nucleotides not matched to a gene: 0. The CDR3 is 14 amino acids. In DNA, the CDR3 is TGCGCCAGCAGCTTGACAGGGGGCTACAATGAGCAGTTCTTC. It yields the protein CASSLTGGYNEQFF.

CDR3 sequence (DNA): TGTGCCAGCAGTTACTCGTCGGACGGGGAGCTGTTTTTT. It yields the protein CASSYSSDGELFF. The chain joins TRBV6-5 to TRBJ2-2; D unclear. V was cut by 0 bases and J by 7 bases, with 6 bases left in between. The germline CDR1 and CDR2 sequences are MNHEY and SVGAGI. The CDR3 loop spans 13 amino acids.

J is TRBJ2-7 and V is TRBV2, with 9 bases aligning to TRBD1. This CDR3 contains 13 residues. Germline loops: CDR1 SNHLY, CDR2 FYNNEI. J gave up 1 base and V 8 bases, and 3 bases lay outside the gene matches. CDR3 protein: CASWDRESYEQYF. In DNA form, the CDR3 reads TGTGCCAGCTGGGACAGGGAGTCCTACGAGCAGTACTTC.